The clone carrying this TCR beta chain showed up many times. Its antigen is still unknown. These data originate in a study of T cell repertoires in cytomegalovirus infection. Study background: Carrying CMV and the relevant HLA type showed in public TCR beta signatures. Findings of the study overall: The cumulative frequency of public TCR beta families distinguished individuals who carried CMV together with the relevant HLA. Clonotypes of TCR beta that were HLA-C-restricted and CMV-specific dominated the ex vivo response.

Germline CDR1 and CDR2: SGHVS and FQNEAQ. This CDR3 has 16 residues. Trimming removed 0 bases from V and 1 base from J; junction bases left unmatched: 4. Each CDR3 protein gets one entry after TCRdb re-called the reads with MiXCR. The sample consists of approximately 990,000 distinct CDR3 sequences, less than 35% of them appearing once. The TCR sequence derives from a human donor in good health (CMV status not recorded). Some clones in this sample may be carry-over from other donors' samples. Source: cultured CD8+ T cells from PBMCs, taken from culture after CMV antigen stimulation. The genes are TRBV7-8 and TRBJ1-1; the match to TRBD1 covers 8 bases. CDR3 bases: TGTGCCAGCAGCTTAGCGGAAGACAGGGGGAACACTGAAGCTTTCTTT. This sequence encodes CASSLAEDRGNTEAFF.